This entry features one T cell receptor beta chain sequence. The repertoire was sequenced with immunoSEQ multiplex PCR; TCRdb's copy has only in-frame clones and lacks some. The sample yields 120,000 to 150,000 clones, approximately 85% seen once. Seattle researchers signed up patients amid active infection and tracked them longitudinally. The sample originates from a study of blood T cell repertoires in COVID-19. Background on the study: Samples taken during acute and convalescent COVID-19 were collected in the United States, Italy and Spain.

The specimen was peripheral blood. This clonotype originated in a woman aged 55-69 years with COVID-19, enrolled during active disease.

CDR3 region: CASSLARGPETEAFF. In nucleotides, the CDR3 is TGTGCCAGCAGCTTAGCGCGGGGGCCAGAGACTGAAGCTTTCTTT. The chain links TRBV7-9 to TRBJ1-1; a possible D gene is TRBD1 (6 bases). Trimming took off 0 bases at V and 5 bases at J, with 13 bases between the two ends. Germline CDR1 and CDR2: SEHNR and FQNEAQ (reference sequence). CDR3 size: 15 residues.